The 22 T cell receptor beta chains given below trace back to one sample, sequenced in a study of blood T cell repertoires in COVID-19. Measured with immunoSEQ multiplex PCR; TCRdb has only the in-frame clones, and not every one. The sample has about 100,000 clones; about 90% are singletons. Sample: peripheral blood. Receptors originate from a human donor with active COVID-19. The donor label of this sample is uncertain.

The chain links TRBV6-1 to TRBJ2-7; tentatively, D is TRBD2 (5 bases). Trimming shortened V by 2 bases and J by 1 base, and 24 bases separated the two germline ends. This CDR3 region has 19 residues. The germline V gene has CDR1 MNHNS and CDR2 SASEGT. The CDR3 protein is CASSEKSSIDLRGSYEQYF. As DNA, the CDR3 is TGTGCCAGCAGTGAAAAGAGCAGCATCGACCTTAGAGGGTCCTACGAGCAGTACTTC.

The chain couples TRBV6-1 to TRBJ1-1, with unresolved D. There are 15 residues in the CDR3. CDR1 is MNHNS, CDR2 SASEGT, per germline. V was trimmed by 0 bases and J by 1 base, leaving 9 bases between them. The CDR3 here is CASSEAGRPNTEAFF. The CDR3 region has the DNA TGTGCCAGCAGTGAAGCGGGCAGACCGAACACTGAAGCTTTCTTT.

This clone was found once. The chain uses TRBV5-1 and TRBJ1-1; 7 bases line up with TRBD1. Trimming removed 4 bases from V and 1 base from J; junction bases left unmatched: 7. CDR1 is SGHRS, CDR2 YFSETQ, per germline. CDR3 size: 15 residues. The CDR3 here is CASSGGQTENTEAFF. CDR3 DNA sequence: TGCGCCAGCAGCGGGGGACAGACAGAGAACACTGAAGCTTTCTTT. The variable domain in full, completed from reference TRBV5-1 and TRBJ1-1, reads KAGVTQTPRYLIKTRGQQVTLSCSPISGHRSVSWYQQTPGQGLQFLFEYFSETQRNKGNFPGRFSGRQFSNSRSEMNVSTLELGDSALYLCASSGGQTENTEAFFGQGTRLTVV.

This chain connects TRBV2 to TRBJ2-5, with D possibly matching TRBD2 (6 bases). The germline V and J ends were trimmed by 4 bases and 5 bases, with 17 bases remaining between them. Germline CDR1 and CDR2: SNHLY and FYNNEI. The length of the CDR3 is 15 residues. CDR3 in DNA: TGTGCCAGCAGTGGGATGTGGGGGGAGCGGGAGACCCAGTACTTC. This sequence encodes CASSGMWGERETQYF.

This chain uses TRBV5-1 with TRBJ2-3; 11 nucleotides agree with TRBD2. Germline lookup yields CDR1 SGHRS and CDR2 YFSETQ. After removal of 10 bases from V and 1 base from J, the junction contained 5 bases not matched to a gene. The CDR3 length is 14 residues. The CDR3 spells CASSGGPGTDTQYF. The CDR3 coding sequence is TGCGCCTCTAGCGGGGGGCCGGGCACAGATACGCAGTATTTT.

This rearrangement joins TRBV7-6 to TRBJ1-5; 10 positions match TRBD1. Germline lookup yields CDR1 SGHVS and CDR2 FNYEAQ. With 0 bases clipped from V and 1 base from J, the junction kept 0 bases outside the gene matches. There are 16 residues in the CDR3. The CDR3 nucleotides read TGTGCCAGCAGCTTAGCGGACAGGGGGAGCAATCAGCCCCAGCATTTT. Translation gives CASSLADRGSNQPQHF. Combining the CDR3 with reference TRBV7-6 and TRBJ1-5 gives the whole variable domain GAGVSQSPRYKVTKRGQDVALRCDPISGHVSLYWYRQALGQGPEFLTYFNYEAQQDKSGLPNDRFSAERPEGSISTLTIQRTEQRDSAMYRCASSLADRGSNQPQHFGDGTRLSIL.

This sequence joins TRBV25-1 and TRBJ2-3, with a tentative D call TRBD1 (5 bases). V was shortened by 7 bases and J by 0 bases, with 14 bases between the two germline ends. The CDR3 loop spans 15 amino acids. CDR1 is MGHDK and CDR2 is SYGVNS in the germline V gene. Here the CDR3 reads CASKAVGHSTDTQYF. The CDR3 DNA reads TGTGCCAGCAAGGCGGTGGGGCACAGCACAGATACGCAGTATTTT.

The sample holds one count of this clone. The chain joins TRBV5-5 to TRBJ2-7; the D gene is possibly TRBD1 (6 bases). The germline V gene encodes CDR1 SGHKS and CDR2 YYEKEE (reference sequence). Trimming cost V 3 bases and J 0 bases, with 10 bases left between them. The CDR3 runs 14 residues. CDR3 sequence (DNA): TGTGCCAGCAGCTCCCAGGGGTACTCCTACGAGCAGTACTTC. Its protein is CASSSQGYSYEQYF.

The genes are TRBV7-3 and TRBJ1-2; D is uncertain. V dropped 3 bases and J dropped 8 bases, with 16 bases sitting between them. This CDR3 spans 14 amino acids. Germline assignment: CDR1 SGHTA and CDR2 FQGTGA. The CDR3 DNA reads TGTGCCAGCAGCTTGGCCCCCGGGTCGGGGGGCTACACCTTC. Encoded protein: CASSLAPGSGGYTF.

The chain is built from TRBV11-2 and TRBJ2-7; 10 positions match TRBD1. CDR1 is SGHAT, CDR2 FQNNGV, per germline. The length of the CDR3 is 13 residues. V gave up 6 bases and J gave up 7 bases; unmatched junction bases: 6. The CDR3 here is CASRKGQGGEQYF. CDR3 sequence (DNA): TGTGCCAGCAGAAAAGGACAGGGGGGTGAGCAGTACTTC. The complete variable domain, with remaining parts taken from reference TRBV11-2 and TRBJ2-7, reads EAGVAQSPRYKIIEKRQSVAFWCNPISGHATLYWYQQILGQGPKLLIQFQNNGVVDDSQLPKDRFSAERLKGVDSTLKIQPAKLEDSAVYLCASRKGQGGEQYFGPGTRLTVT.

CDR3 nucleotide sequence: TGCGCCAGCAGCCAGGTGGGACTAGCCTTAATTGAGACCCAGTACTTC. This encodes CASSQVGLALIETQYF. The rearrangement links TRBV4-1 to TRBJ2-5; 9 nucleotides align to TRBD2. The CDR3 covers 16 residues. V lost 3 bases, J lost 5 bases, and 10 bases stayed unmatched. CDR1 and CDR2 from the germline V gene are MGHRA and YSYEKL.

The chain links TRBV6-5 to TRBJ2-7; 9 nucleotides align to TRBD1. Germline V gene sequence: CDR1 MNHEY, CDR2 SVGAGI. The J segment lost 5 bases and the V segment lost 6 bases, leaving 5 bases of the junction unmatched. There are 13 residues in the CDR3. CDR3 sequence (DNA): TGTGCCAGCAGGAGGACAGGGGTCCACGAGCAGTACTTC. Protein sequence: CASRRTGVHEQYF.

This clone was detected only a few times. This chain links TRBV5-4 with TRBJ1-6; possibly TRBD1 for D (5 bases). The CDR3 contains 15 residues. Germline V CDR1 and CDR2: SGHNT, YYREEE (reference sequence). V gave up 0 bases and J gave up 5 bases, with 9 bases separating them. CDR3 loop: CASSLAAGDNSPLHF. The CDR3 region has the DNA TGTGCCAGCAGCTTGGCTGCGGGGGATAATTCACCCCTCCACTTT.

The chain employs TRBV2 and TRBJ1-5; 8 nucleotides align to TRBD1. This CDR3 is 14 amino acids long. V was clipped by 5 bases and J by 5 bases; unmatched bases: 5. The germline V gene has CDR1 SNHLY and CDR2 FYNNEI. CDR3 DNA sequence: TGTGCCAGCAGTCAGACAGGGGAGTATCAGCCCCAGCATTTT. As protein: CASSQTGEYQPQHF.

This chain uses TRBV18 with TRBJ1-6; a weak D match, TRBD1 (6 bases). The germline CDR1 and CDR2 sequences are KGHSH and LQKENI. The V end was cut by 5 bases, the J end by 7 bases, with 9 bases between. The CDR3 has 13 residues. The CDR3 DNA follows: TGTGCCAGCTCAAACGGACAGAATTCACCCCTCCACTTT. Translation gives CASSNGQNSPLHF.

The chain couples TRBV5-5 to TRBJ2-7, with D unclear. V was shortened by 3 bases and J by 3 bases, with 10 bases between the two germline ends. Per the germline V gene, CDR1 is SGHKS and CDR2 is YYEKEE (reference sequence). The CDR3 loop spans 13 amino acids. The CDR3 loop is CASSSPTDYEQYF. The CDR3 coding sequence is TGTGCCAGCAGCTCCCCGACTGACTACGAGCAGTACTTC. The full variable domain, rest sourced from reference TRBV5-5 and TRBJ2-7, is DAGVTQSPTHLIKTRGQQVTLRCSPISGHKSVSWYQQVLGQGPQFIFQYYEKEERGRGNFPDRFSARQFPNYSSELNVNALLLGDSALYLCASSSPTDYEQYFGPGTRLTVT.

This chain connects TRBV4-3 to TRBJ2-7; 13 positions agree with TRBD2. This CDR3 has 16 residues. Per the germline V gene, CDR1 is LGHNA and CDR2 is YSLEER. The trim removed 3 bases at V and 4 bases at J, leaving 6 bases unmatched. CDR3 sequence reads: CASSQRGLAGEYEQYF. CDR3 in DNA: TGCGCCAGCAGCCAGCGAGGACTAGCGGGGGAATACGAGCAGTACTTC.

The DNA of the CDR3 is TGTGCTAGTGGTAAAACTAGCGGGGGGGCAAATACGCAGTATTTT. It translates to CASGKTSGGANTQYF. The rearrangement links TRBV12-5 to TRBJ2-3; TRBD2 aligns across 13 bases. Germline loops: CDR1 LGHNT, CDR2 FRNRAP. There are 15 residues in the CDR3. V lost 5 bases to trimming and J lost 7 bases; unmatched junction nucleotides: 6.

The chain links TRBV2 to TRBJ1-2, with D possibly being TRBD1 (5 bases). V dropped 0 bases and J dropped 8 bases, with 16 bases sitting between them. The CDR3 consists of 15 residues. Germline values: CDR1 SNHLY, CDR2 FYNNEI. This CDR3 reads CASSEALQGRSGYTF. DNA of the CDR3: TGTGCCAGCAGTGAAGCGCTTCAGGGTAGGAGCGGCTACACCTTC.

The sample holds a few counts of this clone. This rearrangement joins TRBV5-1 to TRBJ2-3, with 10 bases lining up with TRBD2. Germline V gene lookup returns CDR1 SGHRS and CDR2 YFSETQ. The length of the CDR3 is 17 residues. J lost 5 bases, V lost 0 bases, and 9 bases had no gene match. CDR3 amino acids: CASSLGPSGGQGDTQYF. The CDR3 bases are TGCGCCAGCAGCTTGGGCCCTAGCGGGGGCCAGGGAGATACGCAGTATTTT.

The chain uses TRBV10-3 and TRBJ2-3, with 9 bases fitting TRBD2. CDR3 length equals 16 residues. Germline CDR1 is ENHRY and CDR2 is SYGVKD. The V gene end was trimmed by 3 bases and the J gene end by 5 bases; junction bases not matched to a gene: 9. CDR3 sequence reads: CAISERSGGSRDTQYF. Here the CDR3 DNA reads TGTGCCATCAGTGAAAGAAGCGGGGGGTCTAGAGATACGCAGTATTTT.

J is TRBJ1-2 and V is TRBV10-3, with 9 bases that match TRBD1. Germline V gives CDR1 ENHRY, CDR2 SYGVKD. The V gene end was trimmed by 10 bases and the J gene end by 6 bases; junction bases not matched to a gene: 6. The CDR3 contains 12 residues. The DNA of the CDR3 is TGTGCCACCGTTGACAGGGGGGATGGCTACACCTTC. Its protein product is CATVDRGDGYTF.